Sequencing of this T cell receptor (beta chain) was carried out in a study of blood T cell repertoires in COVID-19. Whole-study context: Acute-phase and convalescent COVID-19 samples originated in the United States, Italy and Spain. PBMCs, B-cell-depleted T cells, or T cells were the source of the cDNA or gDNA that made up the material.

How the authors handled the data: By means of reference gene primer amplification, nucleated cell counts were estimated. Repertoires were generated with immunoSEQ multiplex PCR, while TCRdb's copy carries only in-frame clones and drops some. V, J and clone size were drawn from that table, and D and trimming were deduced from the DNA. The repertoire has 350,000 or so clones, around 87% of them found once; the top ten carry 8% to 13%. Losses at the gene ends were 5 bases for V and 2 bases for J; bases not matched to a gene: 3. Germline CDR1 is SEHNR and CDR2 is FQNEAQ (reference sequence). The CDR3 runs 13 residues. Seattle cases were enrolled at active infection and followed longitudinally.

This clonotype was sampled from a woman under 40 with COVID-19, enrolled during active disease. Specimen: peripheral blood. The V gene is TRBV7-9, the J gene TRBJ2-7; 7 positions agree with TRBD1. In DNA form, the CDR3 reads TGTGCCAGCAGCCAGGGGACAGCCTACGAGCAGTACTTC. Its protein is CASSQGTAYEQYF.